The present T cell receptor (beta chain) was sequenced within a study of blood T cell repertoires in COVID-19. The ends were cut back, 3 bases at V and 4 bases at J, with 13 bases in the middle. Germline lookup yields CDR1 SEHNR and CDR2 FQNEAQ (reference sequence). This CDR3 region has 15 residues. TCRdb's copy holds only in-frame clones and misses some; the assay was immunoSEQ multiplex PCR. The sample has approximately 270,000 clones; roughly 87% are singletons. This clone was counted only a few times. The source is a man between 18 and 29 years old with active or convalescent COVID-19. The chain links TRBV7-9 to TRBJ1-3; weak D call: TRBD1 (6 bases). Specimen: peripheral blood. For the CDR3, the DNA is TGTGCCAGCAGCTTGGTACAGGGTACCGGAAACACCATATATTTT. Its translation is CASSLVQGTGNTIYF.